This T cell receptor beta chain emerged from a study of technical replicates of blood from a few donors. Profiled with immunoSEQ multiplex PCR; TCRdb holds only in-frame clones, not every one. The sample has 70,000 to 90,000 clones; around 94% are singletons. The clonotype comes from a human donor in good health. Sequencing used T cells isolated from PBMCs.

The CDR3 DNA reads as TGTGCCAGCAGTTCTTGGACAGCTAACACTGAAGCTTTCTTT. It is translated as CASSSWTANTEAFF. V and J are TRBV28 and TRBJ1-1, with D perhaps matching TRBD1 (6 bases). The V end lost 4 bases, the J end lost 2 bases, and 11 bases lay between the germline ends. The CDR3 extends over 14 amino acids. Germline V gives CDR1 MDHEN, CDR2 SYDVKM.